The 20 T cell receptor beta chains presented below share a single source sample, sequenced in a study of T cell responses to AZD1222 COVID-19 vaccine. Some clones are missing from TCRdb's copy, which holds only in-frame ones; the method was immunoSEQ multiplex PCR. The data show some 130,000 clones, over 90% seen once. The material was peripheral blood, obtained on day 0 of AZD1222 vaccination. The receptors derive from an adult in good health.

The chain carries TRBV5-6 and TRBJ1-2; possibly TRBD1 for D (6 bases). CDR3 size: 13 residues. Per the germline V gene, CDR1 is SGHDT and CDR2 is YYEEEE. V gave up 4 bases and J gave up 5 bases, with 12 bases separating them. CDR3 in amino acids: CASSLQGQYGYTF. In DNA form, the CDR3 reads TGTGCCAGCAGCCTCCAGGGGCAGTATGGCTACACCTTC.

This clone has only a few counts. The chain joins TRBV5-6 to TRBJ2-2, with TRBD1 matching 12 bases. The CDR3 consists of 17 residues. The germline V gene encodes CDR1 SGHDT and CDR2 YYEEEE. V trimming: 4 bases; J trimming: 6 bases; junction bases outside the gene matches: 10. Here the CDR3 DNA reads TGTGCCAGCAGCAAGATTCCGGGACAGGGGGCTTCCGGGGAGCTGTTTTTT. This gives the protein CASSKIPGQGASGELFF.

The chain uses TRBV6-6 and TRBJ1-6; D is uncertain. CDR3 length: 14 amino acids. Germline lookup yields CDR1 MNHNY and CDR2 SVGAGI (reference sequence). V dropped 6 bases and J dropped 5 bases, with 11 bases sitting between them. CDR3 loop: CASSVAGDNSPLHF. Here the CDR3 DNA reads TGTGCCAGCAGCGTTGCCGGAGATAATTCACCCCTCCACTTT.

The chain is built from TRBV11-2 and TRBJ2-7; perhaps TRBD1 as D (6 bases). The CDR3 sequence is 14 residues long. The V end was cut by 5 bases, the J end by 0 bases, with 11 bases between. Germline V gives CDR1 SGHAT, CDR2 FQNNGV. Here the CDR3 DNA reads TGTGCCAGCAGCGCGCGGACAGTCTCCTACGAGCAGTACTTC. Protein sequence: CASSARTVSYEQYF.

The V gene is TRBV19, the J gene TRBJ2-7; 10 nucleotides line up with TRBD1. The CDR3 has 14 amino acids. With 5 bases clipped from V and 2 bases from J, the junction kept 3 bases outside the gene matches. Germline CDR1 and CDR2: LNHDA and SQIVND (reference sequence). The CDR3 is CASSLGTGAYEQYF. The DNA of the CDR3 is TGTGCCAGTAGTCTGGGGACAGGGGCCTACGAGCAGTACTTC.

The CDR3, as DNA: TGTGCCTGGACCACCTGGGCAGGGGGTGTTAATGAAAAACTGTTTTTT. This encodes CAWTTWAGGVNEKLFF. The chain links TRBV30 to TRBJ1-4, with 7 bases fitting TRBD1. J gave up 4 bases and V 4 bases, and 12 bases lay outside the gene matches. CDR1 is GTSNPN, CDR2 SVGIG, per germline (reference sequence). The CDR3 contains 16 residues.

To note about this clone: Because the CDR3's place on the DNA is in doubt, the DNA is left out and the CDR3 is given as listed by TCRdb. The rearrangement joins TRBV28 to TRBJ2-7; the table's D call, TRBD2, has no DNA check behind it. The CDR3 is 15 amino acids long, termini counted. CDR1 is MDHEN and CDR2 is SYDVKM in the germline V gene. This chain's CDR3 is CASSSSGGINYEQYF.

The V and J genes are TRBV27 and TRBJ2-3; 7 positions agree with TRBD2. This CDR3 spans 15 amino acids. V was pared by 4 bases and J by 1 base, with 5 bases of the junction left unmatched. The germline V gene has CDR1 MNHEY and CDR2 SMNVEV (reference sequence). The CDR3 DNA reads as TGTGCCAGCAGTTGGGGGGGGACCCGCACAGATACGCAGTATTTT. Translated: CASSWGGTRTDTQYF.

The chain recombines TRBV19 with TRBJ2-7; D could derive from TRBD1 or TRBD2 (5 bases each). In germline, CDR1 is LNHDA, CDR2 SQIVND (reference sequence). This CDR3 has 13 residues. V was shortened by 5 bases and J by 9 bases, with 17 bases between the two germline ends. CDR3 sequence reads: CASSGTVGDGQYF. CDR3 nucleotide sequence: TGTGCCAGTAGTGGGACGGTGGGAGACGGGCAGTACTTC. The complete variable domain, with remaining parts taken from reference TRBV19 and TRBJ2-7, reads DGGITQSPKYLFRKEGQNVTLSCEQNLNHDAMYWYRQDPGQGLRLIYYSQIVNDFQKGDIAEGYSVSREKKESFPLTVTSAQKNPTAFYLCASSGTVGDGQYFGPGTRLTVT.

This chain connects TRBV15 to TRBJ1-5, with 7 nucleotides matching TRBD1. Trimming took 3 bases from V and 4 from J; bases not matched to a gene: 6. CDR1 and CDR2 from the germline V gene are LNHNV and YYDKDF (reference sequence). The CDR3 has 15 residues. The CDR3 nucleotides are TGTGCCACCAGCAGGGGGACAGCCCCGAATCAGCCCCAGCATTTT. Its translation: CATSRGTAPNQPQHF.

The rearrangement links TRBV6-4 to TRBJ2-1; the match to TRBD2 covers 7 bases. V shed 2 bases and J 9 bases; nucleotides not matched to a gene: 7. Germline V gene lookup returns CDR1 MRHNA and CDR2 SNTAGT. CDR3 length: 14 residues. CDR3 DNA: TGTGCCAGCAGTGACGGGCGGGAGTCCACTGAGCAGTTCTTC. This translates into CASSDGRESTEQFF.

The genes are TRBV4-2 and TRBJ2-3, with D perhaps TRBD2 (5 bases). Trimming pared 4 bases from V and 3 bases from J, leaving 8 bases between. The V gene's germline CDR1 is LGHNA and CDR2 YNFKEQ. The length of the CDR3 is 13 residues. The CDR3 sequence is CASSPRGTDTQYF. CDR3 DNA: TGTGCCAGCAGCCCCCGGGGTACAGATACGCAGTATTTT.

The genes are TRBV3-1 (or the pseudogene TRBV3-2) and TRBJ1-5; 10 bases agree with TRBD1. This CDR3 has 15 residues. V shed 4 bases, J shed 3 bases, and the junction held 3 bases outside the gene matches. Germline loops: CDR1 LGHDT, CDR2 YNNKEL (reference sequence). CDR3 bases: TGTGCCAGCAGCCGGGACAGGGGTCCCAATCAGCCCCAGCATTTT. Translation: CASSRDRGPNQPQHF.

The J gene is TRBJ1-2, the V gene TRBV28, with TRBD1 matching 7 bases. Germline V lookup: CDR1 MDHEN, CDR2 SYDVKM. The CDR3 is 14 residues long. J gave up 6 bases and V 2 bases, and 6 bases lay outside the gene matches. CDR3 loop: CASSLGQALDGYTF. In DNA form, the CDR3 reads TGTGCCAGCAGTTTAGGACAGGCCCTAGATGGCTACACCTTC.

The chain employs TRBV12-3 or TRBV12-4 and TRBJ2-6; maybe TRBD2 (5 bases). V lost 11 bases and J 2 bases, leaving 10 bases between the germline ends. The CDR3 spans 13 residues. The CDR3 DNA follows: TGTGCCTTAAGGGAGACTGGGGCCAACGTCCTGACTTTC. Protein: CALRETGANVLTF.

The rearrangement links TRBV4-3 to TRBJ1-2, with 9 nucleotides matching TRBD1. The germline V gene encodes CDR1 LGHNA and CDR2 YSLEER. The CDR3 extends over 16 amino acids. J was trimmed by 4 bases and V by 0 bases; bases with no gene match: 6. The CDR3 DNA is TGCGCCAGCAGCCAAGATGGACAGGGGAACGGCTATGGCTACACCTTC. Its translation: CASSQDGQGNGYGYTF.

This clone was seen just once. This rearrangement joins TRBV19 to TRBJ2-7; D possibly corresponds to TRBD1 (5 bases). Germline V gene lookup returns CDR1 LNHDA and CDR2 SQIVND (reference sequence). The CDR3 runs 15 residues. Deletions cut 1 base from V and 3 bases from J, with 13 bases between. The CDR3 DNA reads TGTGCCAGTAGTATAGTACAGGTGGGTCTCTACGAGCAGTACTTC. This sequence encodes CASSIVQVGLYEQYF. Full variable domain (missing parts from reference TRBV19 and TRBJ2-7): DGGITQSPKYLFRKEGQNVTLSCEQNLNHDAMYWYRQDPGQGLRLIYYSQIVNDFQKGDIAEGYSVSREKKESFPLTVTSAQKNPTAFYLCASSIVQVGLYEQYFGPGTRLTVT.

The rearrangement links TRBV13 to TRBJ1-2, with a possible D match to TRBD1 (5 bases). Germline assignment: CDR1 PRHDT and CDR2 FYEKMQ (reference sequence). The CDR3 is 16 residues long. V shed 5 bases and J shed 2 bases, with 18 bases lying between them. DNA for the CDR3: TGTGCCAGCAGCCGGTCTCCGGGACCGAAGAACTATGGCTACACCTTC. Its translation is CASSRSPGPKNYGYTF.

This chain links TRBV7-9 with TRBJ1-1, with 11 bases identical to TRBD1. The CDR3 spans 16 residues. The junction had 9 bases not matched to a gene; V was cut back by 4 bases and J by 5 bases. The germline CDR1 and CDR2 sequences are SEHNR and FQNEAQ (reference sequence). CDR3 coding DNA: TGTGCCAGCAGCTCACAGGACAGGGGGCGACGGACTGAAGCTTTCTTT. Residues: CASSSQDRGRRTEAFF.

The CDR3: CASSPILAGIYEQFF. CDR3 in DNA: TGCGCCAGCAGCCCCATACTAGCGGGAATCTATGAGCAGTTCTTC. The rearrangement uses TRBV4-1 and TRBJ2-1; 10 positions agree with TRBD2. The CDR3 consists of 15 residues. The germline gives CDR1 MGHRA, CDR2 YSYEKL. V was pared by 4 bases and J by 8 bases, with 8 bases of the junction left unmatched.